A single sample is the source of the 24 T cell receptor beta chains below, sequenced in a study of beta chain features in type 1 diabetes. As every portion of the isolated RNA was reverse transcribed, the sequencing read expressed TCRB transcripts. Sequencing was performed with immunoSEQ multiplex PCR; in TCRdb, only in-frame clones are kept and a portion is missing. The data hold roughly 370,000 clones, with around 14% observed a single time. The sequenced material came from naive CD4+ T cells from blood. Source of these receptors: a man between 25 and 39 years old in good health.

CDR3 amino acids: CASSSKLAGMETQYF. In DNA, the CDR3 is TGTGCCAGCAGCTCCAAACTAGCGGGGATGGAGACCCAGTACTTC. The chain uses TRBV5-4 and TRBJ2-5, with 10 nucleotides matching TRBD2. There are 15 residues in the CDR3. In germline, CDR1 is SGHNT, CDR2 YYREEE (reference sequence). V gave up 3 bases and J gave up 5 bases; unmatched junction bases: 7.

This CDR3 is CASSLAGTANEQFF. DNA of the CDR3: TGCGCCAGCAGCTTGGCCGGGACTGCAAATGAGCAGTTCTTC. The V call is TRBV5-1, the J call TRBJ2-1; D is perhaps TRBD2 (6 bases). In germline, CDR1 is SGHRS, CDR2 YFSETQ. Trimming stripped 0 bases from V and 7 bases from J, with 11 bases between. The CDR3 length is 14 residues.

The table lists this clone with a few counts. V usage is TRBV7-2 and J usage is TRBJ1-3, with no clear D. CDR3 size: 15 residues. Per germline, CDR1 SGHTA and CDR2 FQGNSA. The V gene lost 1 base and the J gene lost 0 bases, with 7 bases spanning the gap. DNA for the CDR3: TGTGCCAGCAGCTTAGTAGGACGCTCTGGAAACACCATATATTTT. Protein: CASSLVGRSGNTIYF.

This clone appeared a few times. The rearrangement joins TRBV18 to TRBJ2-1; 11 nucleotides agree with TRBD2. Germline CDR1 is KGHSH and CDR2 is LQKENI. Trimming at V came to 6 bases and at J to 9 bases, leaving 16 bases not matched to a gene. This CDR3 has 17 amino acids. The CDR3 nucleotides read TGTGCCAGCTCCCCGAGGAGTACTAGCGGGAGATTAGGTGAGCAGTTCTTC. Encoded protein: CASSPRSTSGRLGEQFF.

This clone came up a few times. The chain links TRBV2 to TRBJ2-2; 10 bases match TRBD2. Germline loops: CDR1 SNHLY, CDR2 FYNNEI. The CDR3 has 15 amino acids. The V gene end was trimmed by 6 bases and the J gene end by 0 bases; junction bases not matched to a gene: 1. CDR3 protein: CASRLAGANTGELFF. The DNA for the CDR3 is TGTGCCAGCAGGCTAGCGGGAGCGAACACCGGGGAGCTGTTTTTT.

This clone was counted a few times. The V call is TRBV30, the J call TRBJ2-3; D remains ambiguous. Germline V CDR1 and CDR2: GTSNPN, SVGIG (reference sequence). The CDR3 loop spans 11 amino acids. The V end was cut by 3 bases, the J end by 10 bases, with 11 bases between. The CDR3 spells CAWRLRKAQYF. The CDR3 DNA follows: TGTGCCTGGAGGTTGAGAAAGGCGCAGTATTTT.

This clone has just a few counts. The J gene is TRBJ2-3, the V gene TRBV30; D might be TRBD1 or TRBD2, each matching 6 bases. This CDR3 is built from 14 residues. Germline lookup yields CDR1 GTSNPN and CDR2 SVGIG (reference sequence). Deletions cut 0 bases from V and 5 bases from J, with 12 bases between. The DNA for the CDR3 is TGTGCCTGGAGTGTCGTCGGGGGCGGAGATACGCAGTATTTT. It codes for CAWSVVGGGDTQYF.

Comment on this clone: A much larger clone sits a single nucleotide away, making a read error possible. This chain connects TRBV4-2 to TRBJ2-3, with D hard to call. Germline values: CDR1 LGHNA, CDR2 YNFKEQ. The CDR3 is 11 residues long. V lost 5 bases to trimming and J lost 2 bases, with 2 bases between them. The CDR3 spells CASSATDTQYF. CDR3 DNA sequence: TGTGCCAGCAGCGCCACAGATACGCAGTATTTT.

This clone has just a few counts. CDR3 region: CSVGTGLETQYF. CDR3 coding DNA: TGCAGCGTTGGGACAGGGTTGGAGACCCAGTACTTC. The V gene is TRBV29-1, the J gene TRBJ2-5, with 8 bases lining up with TRBD1. Germline loops: CDR1 SQVTM, CDR2 ANQGSEA. This CDR3 has 12 amino acids. The V gene end was trimmed by 4 bases and the J gene end by 5 bases; junction bases not matched to a gene: 3.

The CDR3 DNA is TGTGCCTGGAGTACGGGAAAAAATCAGCCCCAGCATTTT. It is translated as CAWSTGKNQPQHF. V usage is TRBV30 and J usage is TRBJ1-5, with unresolved D. CDR1 is GTSNPN, CDR2 SVGIG, per germline (reference sequence). Trimming removed 2 bases at V and 4 bases at J, with 9 bases between. The CDR3 consists of 13 residues.

This clone has a handful of counts. The rearrangement links TRBV10-3 to TRBJ2-2; D unclear. Deletions cut 2 bases from V and 7 bases from J, with 8 bases between. The CDR3 has 13 amino acids. The germline CDR1 and CDR2 sequences are ENHRY and SYGVKD. CDR3 DNA sequence: TGTGCCATCAGTGAGGATGTGTACGGGGAGCTGTTTTTT. This sequence encodes CAISEDVYGELFF.

This clone was seen only a few times. This sequence joins TRBV29-1 and TRBJ1-1; D gene uncertain. V lost 2 bases to trimming and J lost 10 bases, with 17 bases between them. Germline CDR1 SQVTM, CDR2 ANQGSEA. The CDR3 extends over 13 amino acids. The DNA for the CDR3 is TGCAGCGTTGAACAGCTCTCTTCCTTGGTAGCTTTCTTT. It yields the protein CSVEQLSSLVAFF.

Only a few counts were recorded for this clone. The rearrangement uses TRBV27 and TRBJ1-5; D unresolved. Germline CDR1 is MNHEY and CDR2 is SMNVEV (reference sequence). Trimming took 5 bases from V and 6 from J, leaving 11 bases between them. The CDR3 contains 13 residues. CDR3 nucleotides: TGTGCCAGCAGTGCCCGAGTGGCTCAGCCCCAGCATTTT. Residues: CASSARVAQPQHF.

The chain joins TRBV25-1 to TRBJ2-5; 12 bases align to TRBD2. Germline CDR1 reads MGHDK; CDR2 reads SYGVNS. The CDR3 loop spans 15 amino acids. With 3 bases clipped from V and 5 bases from J, the junction kept 4 bases outside the gene matches. CDR3 DNA sequence: TGTGCCAGCAGTGAGAGACTAGCGGGAGTTGAGACCCAGTACTTC. Translation: CASSERLAGVETQYF.

The V gene is TRBV6-1, the J gene TRBJ2-7; the D gene is possibly TRBD1 (5 bases). The CDR3 loop spans 13 amino acids. The ends were cut back, 4 bases at V and 3 bases at J, with 10 bases in the middle. Germline V gene data show CDR1 as MNHNS and CDR2 as SASEGT. CDR3 sequence (DNA): TGTGCCAGCAGTGCGGAGACAGTCTACGAGCAGTACGTC. It is translated as CASSAETVYEQYV.

This clone was seen only a few times. This chain joins TRBV7-6 and TRBJ2-2; no definite D call. The germline gives CDR1 SGHVS, CDR2 FNYEAQ. V was clipped by 1 base and J by 6 bases, with 12 bases between them. The CDR3 has 15 residues. CDR3 loop: CASSLGRPAAGELFF. The CDR3 DNA reads as TGTGCCAGCAGCTTAGGCAGGCCCGCTGCCGGGGAGCTGTTTTTT.

In this sample, this clone turned up a few times. The identical CDR3 is also encoded by other nucleotide sequences in the sample. The rearrangement uses TRBV6-6 and TRBJ2-3; D is unresolved. V lost 2 bases and J 6 bases, leaving 3 bases between the germline ends. The CDR3 length is 11 residues. Germline CDR1 is MNHNY and CDR2 is SVGAGI (reference sequence). DNA of the CDR3: TGTGCCAGCAGTTACGTGGATACGCAGTATTTT. It specifies CASSYVDTQYF.

V usage is TRBV5-8 and J usage is TRBJ2-5, with D possibly matching TRBD1 (5 bases). V was shortened by 4 bases and J by 2 bases, with 12 bases between the two germline ends. The V gene's germline CDR1 is SGHTS and CDR2 YDEGEE. This CDR3 has 14 residues. CDR3 sequence (DNA): TGTGCCAGCAGCCACAGACAGATTCAAGAGACCCAGTACTTC. Its translation: CASSHRQIQETQYF.

This clone turned up a few times. The chain is built from TRBV5-1 and TRBJ2-3; D not certain. CDR3 length equals 14 residues. Per germline, CDR1 SGHRS and CDR2 YFSETQ. Trimming pared 0 bases from V and 6 bases from J, leaving 11 bases between. CDR3 nucleotide sequence: TGCGCCAGCAGCTTGGCCAGAGCCCCTGATACGCAGTATTTT. Translating gives CASSLARAPDTQYF.

The chain uses TRBV6-6 and TRBJ1-3; D remains ambiguous. This CDR3 spans 15 amino acids. The germline gives CDR1 MNHNY, CDR2 SVGAGI (reference sequence). Trimming cost V 6 bases and J 0 bases, with 12 bases left between them. CDR3 amino acids: CASSPRGSSGNTIYF. The CDR3 DNA follows: TGTGCCAGCAGCCCCCGTGGGAGCTCTGGAAACACCATATATTTT.

The CDR3 bases are TGTGCCAGCTTCCGCGCTACGGGGAACACTGAAGCTTTCTTT. It specifies CASFRATGNTEAFF. The rearrangement uses TRBV27 and TRBJ1-1; D is unclear. The V end was cut by 8 bases, the J end by 1 base, with 14 bases between. The length of the CDR3 is 14 residues. Germline CDR1 MNHEY, CDR2 SMNVEV (reference sequence).

This clone showed up just a few times. The gene calls are TRBV5-1 and TRBJ2-1, with a tentative D call TRBD1 (6 bases). Germline loops: CDR1 SGHRS, CDR2 YFSETQ. V dropped 0 bases and J dropped 7 bases, with 11 bases sitting between them. This CDR3 is built from 14 residues. The CDR3 coding sequence is TGCGCCAGCAGCTTGGGCACCCAGGGGAATGAGCAGTTCTTC. This codes for CASSLGTQGNEQFF.

The DNA of the CDR3 is TGTGCCAGCGGCAAAGGGGTACGCGGTGAGAAACTGTTTTTT. Translation gives CASGKGVRGEKLFF. The chain joins TRBV9 to TRBJ1-4, with TRBD1 as a possible D gene (5 bases). With 7 bases removed from V and 11 bases from J, the gap between germline ends came to 21 bases. Germline loops: CDR1 SGDLS, CDR2 YYNGEE. The CDR3 length is 14 residues.

This clone has just a few counts. The V call is TRBV19, the J call TRBJ1-5; D is uncertain. The CDR3 is made up of 15 amino acids. Trimming shortened V by 6 bases and J by 0 bases, and 12 bases separated the two germline ends. The germline V gene has CDR1 LNHDA and CDR2 SQIVND (reference sequence). The chain's CDR3 is CASRRTVYSNQPQHF. CDR3 nucleotides: TGTGCCAGTAGAAGGACTGTTTATAGCAATCAGCCCCAGCATTTT.